These T cell receptor beta chains were read from a single sample in a study of OX40 agonist ivuxolimab in advanced cancers. Profiling relied on immunoSEQ multiplex PCR, and the TCRdb table lists in-frame clones only, not all of them. The profile covers fewer than 80,000 clones, with just under 85% appearing a single time and over 7.5% taken by the ten largest. Sequencing was performed on CD4+ or CD8+ T cells sorted from blood, taken in a trial of the OX40 agonist ivuxolimab. All receptors derive from an adult with an advanced solid tumor such as melanoma, head and neck, liver or kidney cancer. The CDR3 runs from the conserved cysteine through the conserved F or W. D genes are given only for firm matches. Expanded clones are given a class, and other clones once, few, many or no size at all.

abundance: -; j_gene: TRBJ1-2; d_gene: TRBD1; v_gene: TRBV6-6; CDR3nt: TGTGCCAGCAGCCACGAGGGGGCGGTGAGATATGGCTACACCTTC; CDR3aa: CASSHEGAVRYGYTF
abundance: -; j_gene: TRBJ2-2; d_gene: TRBD2; v_gene: TRBV7-9; CDR3nt: TGTGCCAGCAACCCTCCGGGGAGGGCGGGAGGCACCGGGGAGCTGTTTTTT; CDR3aa: CASNPPGRAGGTGELFF
abundance: -; j_gene: TRBJ2-4; d_gene: TRBD2; v_gene: TRBV2; CDR3nt: TGTGCCAGCAGTGAGCTGACTAGCGGACTAAACATTCAGTACTTC; CDR3aa: CASSELTSGLNIQYF
abundance: many; j_gene: TRBJ1-5; d_gene: -; v_gene: TRBV2; CDR3nt: TGTGCCAGCAGTACAGGGAAGGGAGGGCAGCCCCAGCATTTT; CDR3aa: CASSTGKGGQPQHF
abundance: -; j_gene: TRBJ2-7; d_gene: -; v_gene: TRBV11-1; CDR3nt: TGTGCCAGCAGCTCCTGGGACCTTTACGAGCAGTACTTC; CDR3aa: CASSSWDLYEQYF
abundance: -; j_gene: TRBJ2-4; d_gene: -; v_gene: TRBV6-5; CDR3nt: TGTGCCAGCAGTTACTCAAGGGGGGCCGAAAACATTCAGTACTTC; CDR3aa: CASSYSRGAENIQYF
abundance: -; j_gene: TRBJ1-2; d_gene: -; v_gene: TRBV5-6; CDR3nt: TGTGCCAGCAGAGGGGGAAACTATGGCTACACCTTC; CDR3aa: CASRGGNYGYTF
abundance: -; j_gene: TRBJ1-5; d_gene: -; v_gene: TRBV6-6; CDR3nt: TGTGCCACCAGACAGGACGGCAATCAGCCCCAGCATTTT; CDR3aa: CATRQDGNQPQHF
abundance: -; j_gene: TRBJ1-2; d_gene: -; v_gene: TRBV2; CDR3nt: TGTGCCAGCAGTCCAAGGCAGGGCTATGGCTACACCTTC; CDR3aa: CASSPRQGYGYTF
abundance: -; j_gene: TRBJ2-2; d_gene: TRBD1; v_gene: TRBV19; CDR3nt: TGTGCCAGTATCTCGGACAGGGGGAGCACCGGGGAGCTGTTTTTT; CDR3aa: CASISDRGSTGELFF
abundance: once; j_gene: TRBJ1-1; d_gene: -; v_gene: TRBV9; CDR3nt: TGTGCCAGCAGCGTAGATATAAAGGACACTGAAGCTTTCTTT; CDR3aa: CASSVDIKDTEAFF
abundance: -; j_gene: TRBJ1-3; d_gene: TRBD1; v_gene: TRBV4-2; CDR3nt: TGTGCCAGCAGCCAAGTCACAGGGGCTGGAAACACCATATATTTT; CDR3aa: CASSQVTGAGNTIYF
abundance: -; j_gene: TRBJ2-2; d_gene: TRBD2; v_gene: TRBV5-1; CDR3nt: TGCGCCAGCACCCCCTATAGCGGGGGGGCCAACGGGGAGCTGTTTTTT; CDR3aa: CASTPYSGGANGELFF
abundance: -; j_gene: TRBJ1-2; d_gene: TRBD1; v_gene: TRBV7-6; CDR3nt: TGTGCCAGCAGCTTAGCGACAGGGAACTATGGCTACACCTTC; CDR3aa: CASSLATGNYGYTF
abundance: few; j_gene: TRBJ2-2; d_gene: -; v_gene: TRBV7-6; CDR3nt: TGTGCCAGCAGCCCCTATGGGGAGCGGACCGGGGAGCTGTTTTTT; CDR3aa: CASSPYGERTGELFF
abundance: -; j_gene: TRBJ2-3; d_gene: TRBD2; v_gene: TRBV7-3; CDR3nt: TGTGCCAGCAGCCCGACTAGCGCCTTCACAGATACGCAGTATTTT; CDR3aa: CASSPTSAFTDTQYF
abundance: -; j_gene: TRBJ1-5; d_gene: -; v_gene: TRBV12-5; CDR3nt: TGTGAGGGTACGGTGAGCAATCAGCCCCAGCATTTT; CDR3aa: CEGTVSNQPQHF
abundance: -; j_gene: TRBJ2-3; d_gene: -; v_gene: TRBV7-9; CDR3nt: TGTGCCAGCAGCTTGGGGCGCGGGGGCACAGATACGCAGTATTTT; CDR3aa: CASSLGRGGTDTQYF
abundance: -; j_gene: TRBJ2-7; d_gene: -; v_gene: TRBV2; CDR3nt: TGTGCCAGCAGAGGCAGGGCCCCCGACGAGCAGTACTTC; CDR3aa: CASRGRAPDEQYF
abundance: once; j_gene: TRBJ2-1; d_gene: -; v_gene: TRBV21-1; CDR3nt: TGTGCCAGCAGCAAGGGCCACAGACGACTAGCAGAAAACAATGAGCAGTTCTTC; CDR3aa: CASSKGHRRLAENNEQFF
abundance: -; j_gene: TRBJ2-7; d_gene: -; v_gene: TRBV7-2; CDR3nt: TGTGCCAGCAGCTTGTGGAGCTCCTACGAGCAGTACTTC; CDR3aa: CASSLWSSYEQYF
abundance: -; j_gene: TRBJ2-1; d_gene: -; v_gene: TRBV7-9; CDR3nt: TGTGCCAGCAGCAAACTCGGGATAGCGGAGATCAATGAGCAGTTCTTC; CDR3aa: CASSKLGIAEINEQFF
abundance: -; j_gene: TRBJ2-6; d_gene: -; v_gene: TRBV18; CDR3nt: TGTGCCAGCTCACCACCGGGGGGGCAAAAGACTGGGGCCAACGTCCTGACTTTC; CDR3aa: CASSPPGGQKTGANVLTF
abundance: -; j_gene: TRBJ2-3; d_gene: -; v_gene: TRBV27; CDR3nt: TGTGCCAGCAGTCCACGTTATGGGGCTAGCTTGTGGAATACGCAGTATTTT; CDR3aa: CASSPRYGASLWNTQYF
abundance: -; j_gene: TRBJ2-7; d_gene: -; v_gene: TRBV6-1; CDR3nt: TGTGCCAGCAGTCAAGGGTACCGAGGAAACTCCTACGAGCAGTACTTC; CDR3aa: CASSQGYRGNSYEQYF
abundance: -; j_gene: TRBJ1-3; d_gene: TRBD1; v_gene: TRBV29-1; CDR3nt: TGCAGCGTGGGACAGTCTGGAAACACCATATATTTT; CDR3aa: CSVGQSGNTIYF
abundance: -; j_gene: TRBJ1-4; d_gene: -; v_gene: TRBV6-5; CDR3nt: TGTGCCAGCAGTTACCCGACAGGAGTTGGGGAAAAACTGTTTTTT; CDR3aa: CASSYPTGVGEKLFF
abundance: few; j_gene: TRBJ2-7; d_gene: TRBD1; v_gene: TRBV11-3; CDR3nt: TGTGCCAGCAGCTTAGGGGGACAGGGTGGCGAGCAGTACTTC; CDR3aa: CASSLGGQGGEQYF
abundance: -; j_gene: TRBJ1-6; d_gene: -; v_gene: TRBV27; CDR3nt: TGTGCCAGCAGTTTCCGTAGGGGAAATTCACCCCTCCACTTT; CDR3aa: CASSFRRGNSPLHF
abundance: -; j_gene: TRBJ2-3; d_gene: -; v_gene: TRBV29-1; CDR3nt: TGCAGCGGTGGAAGAGGCGGCACAGATACGCAGTATTTT; CDR3aa: CSGGRGGTDTQYF
abundance: -; j_gene: TRBJ2-7; d_gene: -; v_gene: TRBV18; CDR3nt: TGTGCCAGCTCACCAATCTCCGCAGGGAGCTCCTACGAGCAGTACTTC; CDR3aa: CASSPISAGSSYEQYF
abundance: -; j_gene: TRBJ2-2; d_gene: TRBD1; v_gene: TRBV11-2; CDR3nt: TGTGCCAGCAGCTTTCCGGGACAGGGGGGGTATTGGGAGCTGTTTTTT; CDR3aa: CASSFPGQGGYWELFF
abundance: -; j_gene: TRBJ1-2; d_gene: TRBD1; v_gene: TRBV14; CDR3nt: TGTGCCAGCAGCCTTTTACAGGGGAGGCCGAATGGCTACACCTTC; CDR3aa: CASSLLQGRPNGYTF
abundance: -; j_gene: TRBJ2-2; d_gene: TRBD2; v_gene: TRBV10-3; CDR3nt: TGTGCCATCAGTCCCCCCGGGGCTAGCGGGAGTTCCGCCGGGGAGCTGTTTTTT; CDR3aa: CAISPPGASGSSAGELFF
abundance: -; j_gene: TRBJ2-7; d_gene: -; v_gene: TRBV27; CDR3nt: TGTGCCAGCAGTATCGGGATAACCTACGAGCAGTACTTC; CDR3aa: CASSIGITYEQYF
abundance: -; j_gene: TRBJ1-2; d_gene: -; v_gene: TRBV30; CDR3nt: TGTGCCTGGAGTGTAATCTCTACCGGCGGCTACACCTTC; CDR3aa: CAWSVISTGGYTF
abundance: -; j_gene: TRBJ2-3; d_gene: -; v_gene: TRBV19; CDR3nt: TGTGCCAGTAGTATAGATCTAGCAGAAACAGATACGCAGTATTTT; CDR3aa: CASSIDLAETDTQYF
abundance: few; j_gene: TRBJ1-2; d_gene: -; v_gene: TRBV2; CDR3nt: TGTGCCAGCAGTGAATACAGGGAAGAAACCTATGGCTACACCTTC; CDR3aa: CASSEYREETYGYTF
abundance: -; j_gene: TRBJ2-5; d_gene: TRBD2; v_gene: TRBV19; CDR3nt: TGTGCCAGTAGTATAGTAACTAGCGGCGGGGAGACCCAGTACTTC; CDR3aa: CASSIVTSGGETQYF
abundance: -; j_gene: TRBJ2-5; d_gene: -; v_gene: TRBV19; CDR3nt: TGTGCCAGTAGCCGTCCGATGATCCAAGAGACCCAGTACTTC; CDR3aa: CASSRPMIQETQYF
abundance: -; j_gene: TRBJ2-3; d_gene: -; v_gene: TRBV5-1; CDR3nt: TGCGCCAGCAGCTTGGAAGGTATAGCCCTTAGCACAGATACGCAGTATTTT; CDR3aa: CASSLEGIALSTDTQYF
abundance: -; j_gene: TRBJ2-6; d_gene: -; v_gene: TRBV28; CDR3nt: TGTGCCAGCAGTTCAATCTCTGCGGGCACTGGGGCCAACGTCCTGACTTTC; CDR3aa: CASSSISAGTGANVLTF
abundance: -; j_gene: TRBJ2-1; d_gene: -; v_gene: TRBV5-4; CDR3nt: TGTGCCAGCAGCTTGGGCGGGGGCCCCTACAATGAGCAGTTCTTC; CDR3aa: CASSLGGGPYNEQFF
abundance: -; j_gene: TRBJ2-1; d_gene: TRBD1; v_gene: TRBV28; CDR3nt: TGTGCCAGCCTAGGACAGGGAGGCCTCAGTGAGCAGTTCTTC; CDR3aa: CASLGQGGLSEQFF
abundance: -; j_gene: TRBJ2-2; d_gene: -; v_gene: TRBV29-1; CDR3nt: TGCAGCGTTGAACCCCCCGACACCGGGGAGCTGTTTTTT; CDR3aa: CSVEPPDTGELFF
abundance: -; j_gene: TRBJ1-6; d_gene: TRBD1; v_gene: TRBV7-8; CDR3nt: TGTGCCAGCAGCTTGGAGACAGGGTTTGGTTCACCCCTCCACTTT; CDR3aa: CASSLETGFGSPLHF
abundance: -; j_gene: TRBJ1-2; d_gene: -; v_gene: TRBV7-2; CDR3nt: TGTGCCAGCAGCTTAGGGACACTCTATGGCTACACCTTC; CDR3aa: CASSLGTLYGYTF
abundance: -; j_gene: TRBJ2-2; d_gene: -; v_gene: TRBV4-3; CDR3nt: TGCGCCAGCAGCCAAGCTATCACCGGGGAGCTGTTTTTT; CDR3aa: CASSQAITGELFF
abundance: -; j_gene: TRBJ2-1; d_gene: -; v_gene: TRBV11-2; CDR3nt: TGTGCCAGCAGCCCAGGGATCCTCGGTTCGATGGTCAATGAGCAGTTCTTC; CDR3aa: CASSPGILGSMVNEQFF
abundance: once; j_gene: TRBJ1-5; d_gene: -; v_gene: TRBV6-1; CDR3nt: TGTGCCAGCTCTAGGATAGGAAACAATCAGCCCCAGCATTTT; CDR3aa: CASSRIGNNQPQHF
abundance: -; j_gene: TRBJ2-7; d_gene: TRBD1; v_gene: TRBV2; CDR3nt: TGTGCCAGCAGGGGACAGGGAGCCTACGAGCAGTACTTC; CDR3aa: CASRGQGAYEQYF